This T cell receptor beta chain was retrieved from a study of PD-1 blockade in classical Hodgkin lymphoma. Study-level information: Patients were infused with nivolumab 3 mg/kg every 2 weeks. Study-level results: Relative to healthy donors, newly diagnosed patients reportedly had lower baseline TCR diversity, which was reported as lower still in relapsed/refractory patients.

In the case of this clone: As yet, its antigen is unknown.

Some clones are missing from TCRdb's copy, which holds only in-frame ones; the method was immunoSEQ multiplex PCR. Of about 98,000 clones listed, 80% to 95% were seen once; the top ten hold about 2.8%. Following autologous stem cell transplantation, relapse occurred in every patient, and exposure to brentuximab vedotin varied. The source material was peripheral blood mononuclear cells (PBMCs), sampled at baseline. The source of this sequence is a human donor with classical Hodgkin lymphoma.

The chain's CDR3 is CASSPTGALSGANVLTF. DNA for the CDR3: TGTGCCAGCAGCCCGACAGGGGCCCTCTCTGGGGCCAACGTCCTGACTTTC. The chain employs TRBV11-2 and TRBJ2-6; TRBD1 aligns across 8 bases. The CDR3 runs 17 residues. Germline CDR1 reads SGHAT; CDR2 reads FQNNGV. The V segment lost 5 bases and the J segment 0 bases; nucleotides outside the gene matches: 6.